These T cell receptor beta chains were read from a single sample in a study of human T cells and chemical hapten exposure. TCRdb called the RACE reads again in MiXCR, with one record for every CDR3 protein. The sample shows 380,000 or so distinct CDR3 sequences, around 5% of them seen only once. This material consisted of whole blood, taken in connection with sensitization to the hapten diphenylcyclopropenone (DPC). These receptors originate from a woman in her forties or fifties with alopecia areata. Some clones in this sample may be carry-over from other donors' samples. Both conserved end residues are part of each CDR3. The D gene is left open where the match is weak. Size is stated as once, few, many, or a class for an expanded clone.

v_call	clone_size	d_call	cdr3_aa
TRBV10-3	few	NA	CAISGGEAGSTDTQYF
TRBV28	few	TRBD1	CASSYGKAGGLNEQFF
TRBV4-3	many	TRBD1	CASSQEPQGLGTDTQYF
TRBV20-1	many	TRBD1	CSARGRDSSYNEQFF
TRBV7-9	few	NA	CASNATRASDTQYF
TRBV5-1	many	NA	CASSPHKFRSYEQYF
TRBV29-1	many	NA	CSVDALPSYNEQFF
TRBV6-5	many	NA	CASASGTLGTEAFF
TRBV2	many	NA	CASSDEQFSNYGYTF
TRBV6-1	many	NA	CASRANNEQFF
TRBV6-5	many	TRBD1	CASSPGTGGHYNSPLHF
TRBV5-1	many	NA	CASSTQGSGTDTQYF
TRBV28	many	NA	CASREGDTEAFF
TRBV9	many	NA	CASSPAGAAYEQYF